The clone carrying this T cell receptor beta chain has a count of ten or more. The antigen is unknown. The sample is drawn from a study of T cells in Graves' hyperthyroidism and ophthalmopathy. Study in general: At the time of initial diagnosis and before any treatment, peripheral blood was collected. General study findings and limits: Most expanded thyroid clonotypes above 0.001 also appeared in blood.

Each diagnosis was grounded in clinical symptoms, serum thyroxine and TRAb, thyroid ultrasound, and orbital computed tomography. RNA transcripts served as the template for amplifying TCR beta CDR3 regions. Carried out on the TCR CDR3, a first-round RT-PCR used the HTBI primer set. TCRdb recomputed calls from the multiplex PCR reads with MiXCR, one row per CDR3 protein. The repertoire includes around 700,000 distinct CDR3 sequences, around 20% of them detected once, and around 17% sits in the top ten. Germline V gives CDR1 ENHRY, CDR2 SYGVKD. The V and J ends lost 4 bases and 2 bases, in that order; junction bases with no gene match: 5. The length of the CDR3 is 15 residues.

The sequence derives from a woman aged 45-65 years with Graves' hyperthyroidism that later progressed to Graves' ophthalmopathy. The sample taken for sequencing was blood. The V call is TRBV10-3, the J call TRBJ2-5; 9 bases line up with TRBD1. The CDR3 loop reads CAISAADRGQETQYF. The CDR3 DNA is TGTGCCATCAGTGCAGCGGACAGGGGACAAGAGACCCAGTACTTC.